This is a list of T cell receptor beta chains from one sample in a study of T-cell reconstitution after alpha-beta-depleted transplantation in children. Using its own MiXCR run on the PCR reads, TCRdb lists one record per CDR3 protein. The sample has roughly 180,000 distinct CDR3 sequences; 13% to 15% are singletons. Source: PBMCs from the stem cell graft donor, taken from the stem cell graft. The origin of the receptors is a human donor who donated a stem cell graft to a child with acute lymphoblastic leukemia. CDR3s include the opening cysteine and the closing phenylalanine or tryptophan. D genes are given only for firm matches. Clone size appears in some rows only: once, few, many, or a class for an expanded clone.

>TRBD2|TRBV3-1|NA|TRBJ2-1
CASSQEFRRGNEQFF
TGTGCCAGCAGCCAAGAGTTTCGGCGGGGGAATGAGCAGTTCTTC
>NA|TRBV29-1|many|TRBJ1-2
CSVELEDNYGYTF
TGCAGCGTTGAATTAGAAGACAACTATGGCTACACCTTC
>NA|TRBV4-1|NA|TRBJ2-2
CASSQDRGAGELFF
TGCGCCAGCAGCCAAGATCGAGGTGCCGGGGAGCTGTTTTTT
>NA|TRBV10-2|many|TRBJ2-5
CASSQPGQQETQYF
TGCGCCAGCAGTCAACCGGGACAACAAGAGACCCAGTACTTC
>NA|TRBV20-1|NA|TRBJ2-7
CSARVRDRLTYEQYF
TGCAGTGCTAGGGTCCGGGATCGATTAACCTACGAGCAGTACTTC
>TRBD2|TRBV5-1|few|TRBJ2-2
CASSPGLAGATGELFF
TGCGCCAGCAGCCCCGGACTAGCGGGAGCCACCGGGGAGCTGTTTTTT
>NA|TRBV29-1|many|TRBJ2-7
CSVEQGYEQYF
TGCAGCGTTGAGCAGGGATACGAGCAGTACTTC
>TRBD1|TRBV5-6|many|TRBJ2-5
CASSSVDREETQYF
TGTGCCAGCAGCTCCGTCGACAGGGAGGAGACCCAGTACTTC
>NA|TRBV23-1|NA|TRBJ2-7
CASSQTLTPGTGIYEQYF
TGCGCCAGCAGTCAAACGCTGACACCCGGGACGGGGATCTACGAGCAGTACTTC
>NA|TRBV20-1|NA|TRBJ2-7
CSARDLTRGPPYEQYF
TGCAGTGCTAGAGATCTGACGCGGGGACCCCCCTACGAGCAGTACTTC
>TRBD2|TRBV6-1|NA|TRBJ2-7
CASSGLALEQYF
TGTGCCAGCAGTGGACTAGCCCTCGAGCAGTACTTC
>TRBD2|TRBV6-1|many|TRBJ2-7
CASREGSGSPSYEQYF
TGTGCCAGCAGGGAAGGTAGCGGGAGTCCCTCCTACGAGCAGTACTTC
>TRBD2|TRBV3-1|NA|TRBJ2-5
CASSQDSLAGGTQYF
TGTGCCAGCAGCCAAGATAGCCTAGCGGGAGGAACCCAGTACTTC
>TRBD2|TRBV12-3/TRBV12-4|many|TRBJ2-1
CASSQHAAGPNEQFF
TGTGCCAGCAGCCAACATGCAGCGGGACCCAATGAGCAGTTCTTC
>TRBD1|TRBV20-1|many|TRBJ1-3
CSAQRTGNSGNTIYF
TGCAGTGCCCAAAGGACAGGGAACTCTGGAAACACCATATATTTT
>NA|TRBV11-1|many|TRBJ2-2
CASSESSWRANTGELFF
TGTGCCAGCAGCGAGAGTTCCTGGCGGGCGAACACCGGGGAGCTGTTTTTT
>NA|TRBV20-1|NA|TRBJ2-7
CSAILSGGRYEQYF
TGCAGTGCTATCCTAAGCGGAGGGAGGTACGAGCAGTACTTC
>TRBD2|TRBV11-2|many|TRBJ2-5
CASSPTVGLAGLGETQYF
TGTGCCAGCAGCCCCACGGTGGGACTAGCGGGATTAGGAGAGACCCAGTACTTC
>TRBD2|TRBV6-2/TRBV6-3|many|TRBJ2-7
CASSWTSGRGYEQYF
TGTGCCAGCAGTTGGACTAGCGGGAGAGGGTACGAGCAGTACTTC
>NA|TRBV6-4|NA|TRBJ2-3
CASSDSGSYPDTQYF
TGTGCCAGCAGTGACTCGGGCTCCTACCCCGATACGCAGTATTTT
>NA|TRBV20-1|many|TRBJ1-1
CSARKRGTTEAFF
TGCAGTGCCCGAAAACGGGGGACGACTGAAGCTTTCTTT
>NA|TRBV5-4|NA|TRBJ2-3
CASSSYRGYTDTQYF
TGTGCCAGCAGCTCCTATCGGGGGTACACAGATACGCAGTATTTT
>NA|TRBV20-1|many|TRBJ2-5
CSSRDSPYF
TGCAGTAGTCGGGACTCCCCGTACTTC
>NA|TRBV20-1|NA|TRBJ2-5
CSARERGVFDQETQYF
TGCAGTGCTAGAGAGAGGGGGGTTTTTGACCAAGAGACCCAGTACTTC
>NA|TRBV7-8|NA|TRBJ1-5
CASSLSVYSNQPQHF
TGTGCCAGCAGCTTATCGGTTTATAGCAATCAGCCCCAGCATTTT
>NA|TRBV29-1|many|TRBJ2-1
CSAMKKRVYNEQFF
TGCAGCGCCATGAAGAAGAGGGTCTACAATGAGCAGTTCTTC
>NA|TRBV5-1|many|TRBJ2-7
CASSLIGGASYEQYF
TGCGCCAGCAGCTTGATAGGGGGGGCCTCCTACGAGCAGTACTTC
>TRBD2|TRBV29-1|few|TRBJ2-7
CSARRGVLSYEQYF
TGCAGCGCCCGGCGGGGGGTTTTATCCTACGAGCAGTACTTC
>TRBD2|TRBV12-3/TRBV12-4|once|TRBJ2-7
CASSPLAGAYEQHF
TGTGCCAGCAGTCCACTAGCGGGAGCTTACGAGCAGCACTTC
>NA|TRBV12-3/TRBV12-4|many|TRBJ2-3
CASSSAEVSTDTQYF
TGTGCCAGCAGTTCAGCAGAAGTTAGCACAGATACGCAGTATTTT
>NA|TRBV5-5|many|TRBJ2-2
CASSLGQDAGELFF
TGTGCCAGCAGCTTGGGACAGGACGCCGGGGAGCTGTTTTTT
>TRBD2|TRBV12-3/TRBV12-4|many|TRBJ2-1
CASSLGLAGGLDNEQFF
TGTGCCAGCAGCCTGGGACTAGCGGGAGGGCTTGACAATGAGCAGTTCTTC
>TRBD1|TRBV24-1|many|TRBJ2-1
CATSRTGLRDNEQFF
TGTGCCACCAGTCGGACAGGGCTGAGGGACAATGAGCAGTTCTTC
>NA|TRBV7-9|many|TRBJ2-3
CASSLVAGTQYF
TGTGCCAGCAGCTTAGTAGCAGGGACGCAGTATTTT
>TRBD1|TRBV27|many|TRBJ1-2
CASSLSGTVARGYTF
TGTGCCAGCAGTTTATCAGGGACAGTTGCGAGAGGCTACACCTTC
>NA|TRBV12-3/TRBV12-4|many|TRBJ2-1
CASTKGYEQFF
TGTGCCAGCACTAAAGGATATGAGCAGTTCTTC
>NA|TRBV29-1|many|TRBJ1-4
CSVIDSYEKLFF
TGCAGCGTTATCGACAGCTATGAAAAACTGTTTTTT